This T cell receptor beta chain was recorded in a study of blood T cell repertoires in COVID-19. As for the study in general: The cDNA or gDNA used as material had been derived from T cells, B-cell-depleted T cells, or PBMCs.

In the study's own analysis: Nucleated cell number was recorded as an estimate derived from reference gene primer amplification. Assay: immunoSEQ multiplex PCR; the TCRdb copy retains only in-frame clones and omits some. The DNA gave D and trimming, while V, J and clone size come from that table. The table lists about 220,000 clones, more than 75% of them singletons. Sequenced material: peripheral blood. This TCR came from a human donor in a cohort sampled during active COVID-19.

The CDR3 DNA reads TGTGCCAGCGTCTTCAGACCGGGACAGGGGACGCAAGGCTACACCTTC. The encoded protein is CASVFRPGQGTQGYTF. This chain joins TRBV5-8 and TRBJ1-2, with 10 nucleotides matching TRBD1. V shed 7 bases, J shed 8 bases, and the junction held 17 bases outside the gene matches. CDR1 and CDR2 from the germline V gene are SGHTS and YDEGEE. The CDR3 length is 16 residues.